Listed here are 4 T cell receptor beta chains from one sample, sequenced in a study of T cell responses to AZD1222 COVID-19 vaccine. Assay used: immunoSEQ multiplex PCR; TCRdb lists only in-frame clones, some missing. The sample holds 150,000 to 200,000 clones, 70% to 90% seen once. The material sequenced was peripheral blood, taken on day 0 of AZD1222 vaccination. The receptors derive from an adult in good health.

This clone was recorded only once. V gene TRBV27 combines with J gene TRBJ2-1, with TRBD2 as a possible D gene (7 bases). From germline, CDR1 is MNHEY and CDR2 SMNVEV (reference sequence). V dropped 0 bases and J dropped 8 bases, with 17 bases sitting between them. This CDR3 spans 16 amino acids. This CDR3 is CASSLSTGLGTHEQFF. CDR3 DNA sequence: TGTGCCAGCAGTTTATCGACAGGACTAGGTACCCATGAGCAGTTCTTC.

J is TRBJ1-2 and V is TRBV6-4, with TRBD1 identical over 7 bases. Germline-derived CDR1 and CDR2 are MRHNA and SNTAGT. Trimming at V came to 5 bases and at J to 6 bases, leaving 12 bases not matched to a gene. CDR3 length equals 15 residues. Written as DNA, the CDR3 is TGTGCCAGCAGTCAACTATTTAACAGGGGAGATGGCTACACCTTC. Protein: CASSQLFNRGDGYTF.

The V call is TRBV19, the J call TRBJ1-2, with D perhaps matching TRBD1 (5 bases). The CDR3 covers 16 residues. Trimming took 3 bases from V and 7 from J, leaving 21 bases between them. CDR1 is LNHDA, CDR2 SQIVND, per germline (reference sequence). The CDR3 sequence is CASSISHRREGGGYTF. The CDR3 coding sequence is TGTGCCAGTAGTATCTCTCACAGGAGGGAAGGAGGTGGCTACACCTTC.

The genes are TRBV9 and TRBJ1-5; no firm D call. The CDR3 extends over 16 amino acids. Germline V CDR1 and CDR2: SGDLS, YYNGEE. Trimming removed 3 bases at V and 4 bases at J, with 17 bases between. The CDR3 DNA sequence: TGTGCCAGCAGCGATGGCCGGGAGCTTTCGAATCAGCCCCAGCATTTT. Its translation: CASSDGRELSNQPQHF.